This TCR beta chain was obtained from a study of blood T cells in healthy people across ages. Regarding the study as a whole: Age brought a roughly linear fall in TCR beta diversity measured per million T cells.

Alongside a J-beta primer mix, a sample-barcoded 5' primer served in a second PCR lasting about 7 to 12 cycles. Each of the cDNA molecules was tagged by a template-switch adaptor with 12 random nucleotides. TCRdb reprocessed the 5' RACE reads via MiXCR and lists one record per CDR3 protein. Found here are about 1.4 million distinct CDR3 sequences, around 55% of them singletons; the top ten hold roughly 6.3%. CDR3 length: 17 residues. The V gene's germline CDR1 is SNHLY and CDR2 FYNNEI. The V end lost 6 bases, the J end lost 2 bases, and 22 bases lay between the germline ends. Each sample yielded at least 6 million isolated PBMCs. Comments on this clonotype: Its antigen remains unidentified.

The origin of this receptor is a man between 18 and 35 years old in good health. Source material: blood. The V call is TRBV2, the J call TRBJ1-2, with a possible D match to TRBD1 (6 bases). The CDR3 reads CASRLPLGQAPNYGYTF. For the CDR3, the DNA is TGTGCCAGCAGACTTCCATTGGGACAAGCTCCCAACTATGGCTACACCTTC.